The clone carrying this T cell receptor beta chain was picked up a small number of times. Ophthalmopathy not arising within 18 months of follow-up defined hyperthyroidism as stable. Eligible hyperthyroidism cases comprised new diagnoses of under 2 months' duration in individuals aged 18 to 65. Isolation of PBMCs was performed using roughly 10 ml of fresh peripheral blood. The germline V and J ends were trimmed by 4 bases and 3 bases, with 13 bases remaining between them. CDR1 is LGHNA and CDR2 is YSLEER in the germline V gene. There are 14 residues in the CDR3. From RNA, the CDR3 regions of TCR beta chains were amplified and sequenced. The library came from an HTBI-primed first-round RT-PCR and a second-round multiplex PCR. MiXCR was run by TCRdb on the multiplex PCR reads, yielding one entry per CDR3 protein. The repertoire holds more than 300,000 distinct CDR3 sequences, about a sixth seen once, with around 2.4% in the top ten.

This entry comes from a study of Graves' ophthalmopathy and Graves' hyperthyroidism. The receptor was derived from an adult woman with stable Graves' hyperthyroidism. The chain employs TRBV4-3 and TRBJ2-7; possibly TRBD1 for D (6 bases). Sequenced: peripheral blood. In nucleotides, the CDR3 is TGCGCCAGCAGCCGGGACAATGGGGTCTACGAGCAGTACTTC. This gives the protein CASSRDNGVYEQYF.